A single sample gave rise to the 8 T cell receptor beta chains below, sequenced in a study of tumor-infiltrating lymphocytes in primary liver carcinoma. Production of TCR beta cDNA used around 460 ng total RNA together with a constant-region primer. Three nested multiplex PCR rounds, a slightly modified ARM-PCR, produced the libraries for TCR beta. Running around 9 cycles apiece, the first two PCR rounds relied on TRBV1-TRBV30 forward primers together with a C-beta reverse primer. TCRdb called the multiplex PCR reads again in MiXCR, with one record for every CDR3 protein. The sample has 70,000 to 85,000 distinct CDR3 sequences, about 64% seen once. Unsorted bulk tissue (roughly 17-33 mg) underwent RNA and DNA co-extraction. The sequencing sample was made of liver tumor tissue from sampling region 4. Regarding subset: tumor region T4, right-lateral pole. The receptors derive from a woman aged 60-75 years with primary liver carcinoma and hepatitis B virus infection.

Note on this clonotype: A junction end diverges from the germline sequence, so it may reflect a read error. CDR3 nucleotides: TGTGCCAGCAGTGAATTTCAGAGGGACACCGACGAGCAATACTTC. Translation: CASSEFQRDTDEQYF. The V gene is TRBV6-1, the J gene TRBJ2-7, with D perhaps TRBD1 (6 bases). The CDR3 contains 15 residues. The germline gives CDR1 MNHNS, CDR2 SASEGT.

The sample holds many counts of this clonotype. V gene TRBV28 combines with J gene TRBJ1-6; the D gene is possibly TRBD1 (6 bases). The V and J ends lost 8 bases and 5 bases respectively, with 16 bases between them. CDR3 length: 15 amino acids. The germline CDR1 and CDR2 sequences are MDHEN and SYDVKM. CDR3 loop: CASSYLQGNNSPLHF. CDR3 DNA sequence: TGTGCCAGCTCCTACCTACAGGGAAATAATTCACCCCTCCACTTT.

This clonotype was found once. A read error may account for a junction end that differs from germline. The rearrangement links TRBV5-1 to TRBJ1-1; 7 nucleotides line up with TRBD1. This CDR3 has 14 residues. Germline CDR1 and CDR2: SGHRS and YFSETQ. The CDR3 sequence: CTSSLGTANNEAFF. Written as DNA, the CDR3 is TGCACCAGCAGCTTAGGGACAGCGAACAATGAAGCTTTCTTT.

As concerns this clonotype: This CDR3 fails to terminate in the conserved phenylalanine or tryptophan, so it likely reflects a read error. This sequence joins TRBV12-3 or TRBV12-4 and TRBJ2-7; perhaps D is TRBD1 or TRBD2 (5 bases each). The germline V and J ends were trimmed by 3 bases and 9 bases, with 18 bases remaining between them. CDR3 length equals 14 residues. The CDR3 DNA reads as TGTGCCAGCAGTTTCGGGGCCATTCCTACGACGCAGTACCTC. This codes for CASSFGAIPTTQYL.

This sequence joins TRBV5-6 and TRBJ2-3; 8 bases agree with TRBD1. Germline V gives CDR1 SGHDT, CDR2 YYEEEE. The CDR3 sequence is 16 residues long. CDR3 protein: CANSRQGTAFTDTQYF. CDR3 DNA sequence: TGTGCTAACAGCAGACAGGGGACGGCCTTCACAGATACGCAGTATTTT.

For this clonotype: Without the conserved terminal phenylalanine or tryptophan, this CDR3 likely stems from a read error. This chain uses TRBV29-1 with TRBJ1-2, with a possible D match to TRBD1 (6 bases). The germline V gene has CDR1 SQVTM and CDR2 ANQGSEA. The CDR3 loop spans 12 amino acids. In DNA form, the CDR3 reads TGCAGCGTCGGGGCGGGGGGCTATGCCTACACCTCC. Encoded protein: CSVGAGGYAYTS.

This clonotype was picked up a small number of times. CDR3 amino acids: CASSLWTPSRAKNIQYF. Here the CDR3 DNA reads TGTGCCAGCAGCTTATGGACACCTAGTAGAGCCAAAAACATTCAGTACTTC. The chain has TRBV7-9 and TRBJ2-4, with D maybe TRBD1 (5 bases). The CDR3 extends over 17 amino acids. Trimming took 2 bases from V and 0 from J, leaving 14 bases between them. The V gene's germline CDR1 is SEHNR and CDR2 FQNEAQ (reference sequence).

The count of this clonotype is one. One junction end does not reproduce the germline sequence, and a read error may be involved. The chain is built from TRBV11-2 and TRBJ2-1; 8 bases are a match to TRBD2. CDR3 length equals 20 residues. Germline-derived CDR1 and CDR2 are SGHAT and FQNNGV. In nucleotides, the CDR3 is TGCGCCAGCAACCCTCACGGGACTAGTGGGATTCGTTGGTTTGGCAATGAGCAGTTCTTC. Amino acid sequence: CASNPHGTSGIRWFGNEQFF.